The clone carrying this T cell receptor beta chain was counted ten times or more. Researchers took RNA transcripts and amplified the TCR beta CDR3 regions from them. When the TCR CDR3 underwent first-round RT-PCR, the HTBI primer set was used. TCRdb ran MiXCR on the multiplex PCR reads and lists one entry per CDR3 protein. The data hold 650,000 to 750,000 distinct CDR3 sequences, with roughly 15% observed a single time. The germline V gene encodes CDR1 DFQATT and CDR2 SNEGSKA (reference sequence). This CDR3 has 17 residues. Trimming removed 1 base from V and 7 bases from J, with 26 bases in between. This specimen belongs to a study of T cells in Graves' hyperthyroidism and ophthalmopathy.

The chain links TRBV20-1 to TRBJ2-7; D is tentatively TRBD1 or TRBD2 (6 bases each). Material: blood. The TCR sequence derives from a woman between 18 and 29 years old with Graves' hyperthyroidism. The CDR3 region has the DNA TGCAGTGCTAGAGCCCAACAGGGACTTAGGGATTTAGGGGAGCAGTACTTC. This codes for CSARAQQGLRDLGEQYF.